This paragraph covers one T cell receptor (beta chain) sequence. Its antigen is currently unknown. This CDR3 is 17 amino acids long. CDR1 MDHEN and CDR2 SYDVKM come from the germline V gene. The trim removed 6 bases at V and 4 bases at J, leaving 8 bases unmatched. This specimen belongs to a study of early T cells in non-severe SARS-CoV-2 infection. Broader study findings: The study's VDJdb matching favored anti-spike CD8 responses and missed private and CD4 specificities.

Each cDNA molecule carried a unique molecular identifier. MiXCR, applied by TCRdb to the 5' RACE reads, yields one record per CDR3 protein. The data contain some 40,000 distinct CDR3 sequences, 5.4% of them singletons. The starting material was whole blood, obtained at baseline. V and J are TRBV28 and TRBJ2-3; TRBD2 matches 15 bases. The receptor was isolated from an adult who was a healthcare worker with PCR-confirmed SARS-CoV-2 infection or an uninfected control (not recorded which). CDR3 in amino acids: CASSGFGTSGRPDTQYF. The DNA for the CDR3 is TGTGCCAGCAGCGGATTTGGGACTAGCGGGAGGCCAGATACGCAGTATTTT.